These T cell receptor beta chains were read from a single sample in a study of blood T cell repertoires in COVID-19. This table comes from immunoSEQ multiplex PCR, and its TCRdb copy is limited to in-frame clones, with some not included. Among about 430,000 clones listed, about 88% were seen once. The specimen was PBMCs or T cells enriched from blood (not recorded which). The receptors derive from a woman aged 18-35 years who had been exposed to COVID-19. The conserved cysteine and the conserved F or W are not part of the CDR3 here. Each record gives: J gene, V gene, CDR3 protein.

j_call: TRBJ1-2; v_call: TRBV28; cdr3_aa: ASGREADGYT
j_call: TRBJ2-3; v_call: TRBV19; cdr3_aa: ASSTTGASTDTQY
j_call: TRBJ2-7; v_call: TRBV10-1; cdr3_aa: ATSGLTYEQY
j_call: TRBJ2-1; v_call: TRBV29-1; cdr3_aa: SVQEGGDEQF
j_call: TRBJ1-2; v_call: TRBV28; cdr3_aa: ASSLGQLYGYT
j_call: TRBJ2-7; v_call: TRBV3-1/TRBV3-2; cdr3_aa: ASSQGGQGGLYEQY
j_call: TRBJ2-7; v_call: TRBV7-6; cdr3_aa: ASNGLASYEQY
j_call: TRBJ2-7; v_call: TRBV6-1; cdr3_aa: ASSENRSPLHEQY
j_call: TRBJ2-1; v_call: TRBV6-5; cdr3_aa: ASARGRINEQF
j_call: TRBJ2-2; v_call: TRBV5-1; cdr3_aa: ASRLSGGYTGELF
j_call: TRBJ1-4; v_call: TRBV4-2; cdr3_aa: ASSQDRTGSEKLF
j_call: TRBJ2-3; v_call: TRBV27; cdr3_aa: ASSLAGSRLDTQY
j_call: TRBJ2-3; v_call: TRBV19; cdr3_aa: ASSIDSGSLVDTQY
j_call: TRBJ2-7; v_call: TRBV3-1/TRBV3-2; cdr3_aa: ASSLLDEQY
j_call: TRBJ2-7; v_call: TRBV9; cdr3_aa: ASSPGRGGFYEQY
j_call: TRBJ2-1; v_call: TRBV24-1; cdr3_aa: ATSDYEGRSGNEQF
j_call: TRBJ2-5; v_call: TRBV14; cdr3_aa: ASSPGLVKETQY
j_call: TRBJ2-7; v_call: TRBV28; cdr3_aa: ASSLQAGGYEQY
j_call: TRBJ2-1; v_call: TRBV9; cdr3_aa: ASSGTSALNEQF
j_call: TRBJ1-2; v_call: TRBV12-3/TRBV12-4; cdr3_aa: ASNPDTDYGYT
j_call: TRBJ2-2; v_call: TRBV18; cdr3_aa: ASSPKGSDTGELF
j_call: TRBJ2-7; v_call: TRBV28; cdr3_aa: ASRLAGPRYEQY
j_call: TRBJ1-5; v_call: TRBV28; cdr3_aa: ASSYRGSSNQPQH
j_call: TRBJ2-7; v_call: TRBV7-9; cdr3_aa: ASSLLTGTGLEKQY
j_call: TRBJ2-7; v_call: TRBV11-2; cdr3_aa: ASSLASGRAYEQY
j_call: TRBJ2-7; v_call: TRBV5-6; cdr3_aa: ASSLRLALTYEQY
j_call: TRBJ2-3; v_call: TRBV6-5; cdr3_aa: ASSSDRGLMDTQY
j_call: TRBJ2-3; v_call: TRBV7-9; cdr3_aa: ASSLGGTGTDTQY
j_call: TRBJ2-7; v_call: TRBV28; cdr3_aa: ASSPPGTRVGYEQY
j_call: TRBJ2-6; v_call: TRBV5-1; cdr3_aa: ASSLVPGLAGSGANVLT
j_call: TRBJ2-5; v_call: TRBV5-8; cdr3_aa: ASSLGLAGGTSGTQY
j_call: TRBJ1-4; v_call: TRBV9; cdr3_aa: ASSAGLATNEKLF
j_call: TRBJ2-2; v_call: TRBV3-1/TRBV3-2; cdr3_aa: ASSQDCGTGDTGELF
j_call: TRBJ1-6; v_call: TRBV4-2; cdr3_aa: ASSQDRGAPGPLH
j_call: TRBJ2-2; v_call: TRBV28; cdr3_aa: ASSLWAGATGELF
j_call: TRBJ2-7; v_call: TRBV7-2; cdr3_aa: ASSLIGGGTYEQY
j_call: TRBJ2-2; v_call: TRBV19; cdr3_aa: ASSMSGRGPTNTGELF
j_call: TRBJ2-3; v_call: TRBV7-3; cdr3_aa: ASSLGGGGYTDTQY
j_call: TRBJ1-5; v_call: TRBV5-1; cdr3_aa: ASSTGTGNQPQH
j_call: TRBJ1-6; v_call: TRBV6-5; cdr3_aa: AVGLNNKNSPLH
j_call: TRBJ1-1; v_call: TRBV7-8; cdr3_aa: ASSPTIHITQALGTEAF
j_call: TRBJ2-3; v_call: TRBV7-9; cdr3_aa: ASSLGGRRLY
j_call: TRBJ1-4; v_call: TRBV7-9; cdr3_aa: ASSLVQGLNEKLF
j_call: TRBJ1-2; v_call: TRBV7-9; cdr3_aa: ASSPPGTGGNYGYT
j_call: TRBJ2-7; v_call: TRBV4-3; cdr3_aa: ASSQTSTGTGGEQY
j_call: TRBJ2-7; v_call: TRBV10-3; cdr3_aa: AVWTGGSYEQY
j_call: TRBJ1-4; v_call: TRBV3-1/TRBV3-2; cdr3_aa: ASVDKTNEKLF
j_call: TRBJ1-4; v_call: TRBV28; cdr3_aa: ASSFLEGQGGGEKLF
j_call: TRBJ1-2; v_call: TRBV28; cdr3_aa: ASSFSTGQGRIYGYT
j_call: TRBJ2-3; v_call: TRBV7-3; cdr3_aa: ASSQGEADTQY
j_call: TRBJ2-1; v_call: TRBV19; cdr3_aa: ASSADFGTSGGAYYNEQF